Sequencing of this T cell receptor (beta chain) was carried out in a study of PD-1 blockade in mismatch repair-deficient tumors. Generated by immunoSEQ multiplex PCR, the TCRdb table keeps only in-frame clones and is missing some. The sample carries some 100,000 clones, 82% recorded once. This CDR3 has 17 amino acids. Looked up from germline, CDR1 is SEHNR and CDR2 is FQNEAQ (reference sequence). J was trimmed by 2 bases and V by 3 bases; bases with no gene match: 9. This chain uses TRBV7-9 with TRBJ2-3, with TRBD1 matching 9 bases. The input for sequencing was peripheral blood, taken approximately 36 weeks after starting pembrolizumab. The TCR sequence derives from an adult with mismatch repair-deficient cancer. CDR3 sequence: CASSFSGTGGITDTQYF. CDR3 bases: TGTGCCAGCAGCTTCTCGGGAACAGGGGGCATCACAGATACGCAGTATTTT.